The clone carrying this TCR beta chain is a singleton in its sample. Its antigen is unidentified. The data stem from a study of regulatory T cells in long-lasting Graves disease. Study results and limitations: Persistent Graves' patients possessed reduced TCR diversity relative to recently diagnosed ones. Persistent patients had a count of shared public clonotypes (around 2,700) that exceeded that of new patients (around 960).

As to time point: persistent/refractory GD, antithyroid drugs over 5 years with positive TRAb. PBMC RNA was the source of the TCR library. An endocrinology department in Xi'an, China, supplied the patients. For TCR beta, libraries came from iRepertoire HTBI primers and Arm-PCR of CDR3 regions. One entry per CDR3 protein, called by TCRdb with MiXCR from the multiplex PCR reads. The sample lists 500,000 to 700,000 distinct CDR3 sequences; 30% were seen once. The TCR was taken from a female donor with Graves disease. Sequenced material: peripheral blood mononuclear cells (PBMCs), taken when the disease was refractory, from a patient treated with antithyroid drugs.

The CDR3 region has the DNA TGTGCCAGCAGTCTAGGGGGTGGCGCGGTCCCTCAGCCCCAGCATTTT. Amino acids: CASSLGGGAVPQPQHF. The rearrangement joins TRBV27 to TRBJ1-5; weak D call: TRBD1 (6 bases). V shed 5 bases and J shed 6 bases, with 20 bases lying between them. The germline gives CDR1 MNHEY, CDR2 SMNVEV (reference sequence). The CDR3 loop spans 16 amino acids.